The next 30 T cell receptor beta chains were all read from a single sample in a study of blood T cells in healthy people across ages. Primed by a sample-barcoded 5' primer and a J-beta primer mix, a second PCR proceeded for 7 to 11 cycles. TCRdb re-called the 5' RACE reads with MiXCR, one entry per CDR3 protein. The data show over 700,000 distinct CDR3 sequences, roughly 53% seen once. Sequenced input: blood. These receptors were obtained from an older man in good health.

This rearrangement joins TRBV5-5 to TRBJ2-7; D unresolved. Trimming pared 5 bases from V and 0 bases from J, leaving 12 bases between. The CDR3 runs 14 residues. Looked up from germline, CDR1 is SGHKS and CDR2 is YYEKEE (reference sequence). The CDR3 DNA sequence: TGTGCCAGCAGACGGCGCGATGACTCCTACGAGCAGTACTTC. Protein: CASRRRDDSYEQYF.

Points on this clonotype: Germline is not matched at one junction end, which may reflect a read error. The CDR3 loop is CASSQAPGARTATQYF. The DNA of the CDR3 is TGTGCCAGCAGCCAAGCGCCAGGGGCCCGCACAGCTACGCAGTATTTT. The chain employs TRBV3-1 and TRBJ2-3; D is perhaps TRBD1 (6 bases). The CDR3 spans 16 residues. The germline V gene encodes CDR1 LGHDT and CDR2 YNNKEL (reference sequence).

This clonotype has a handful of counts. The chain has TRBV12-3 or TRBV12-4 and TRBJ1-2, with TRBD1 matching 8 bases. The CDR3 length is 14 residues. The ends lost 2 bases at V and 6 bases at J; junction bases unmatched: 5. The CDR3 bases are TGTGCCAGCAGTTTACTCCTGGACAGGGATGGCTACACCTTC. Its protein is CASSLLLDRDGYTF.

V and J are TRBV28 and TRBJ2-7; the match to TRBD2 covers 10 bases. The germline CDR1 and CDR2 sequences are MDHEN and SYDVKM. Trimming at V came to 2 bases and at J to 0 bases, leaving 7 bases not matched to a gene. The CDR3 length is 17 residues. The CDR3 DNA sequence: TGTGCCAGCAGTTTACCAACCGGACTAGCGGCCTCCTACGAGCAGTACTTC. Translating it yields CASSLPTGLAASYEQYF.

The V call is TRBV24-1, the J call TRBJ1-1, with a weak D call TRBD1 (6 bases). The length of the CDR3 is 12 residues. Trimming stripped 7 bases from V and 6 bases from J, with 11 bases between. Looked up from germline, CDR1 is KGHDR and CDR2 is SFDVKD. Here the CDR3 DNA reads TGTGCCACCAGGGGGGCGAGGGCTGAAGCTTTCTTT. Protein product: CATRGARAEAFF.

This clonotype was counted a few times. The DNA for the CDR3 is TGTGCCAGCAGTTCCGTAGGGGGACAGGGTTATTACGAGCAGTACTTC. Translating it yields CASSSVGGQGYYEQYF. The J gene is TRBJ2-4, the V gene TRBV6-4; 9 nucleotides align to TRBD1. The closer fit of TRBJ2-7 to the DNA end suggests the J call may be wrong. Germline V gene lookup returns CDR1 MRHNA and CDR2 SNTAGT. CDR3 size: 16 residues.

This chain joins TRBV3-1 and TRBJ1-2; TRBD1 matches 8 bases. Germline lookup yields CDR1 LGHDT and CDR2 YNNKEL (reference sequence). V shed 4 bases, J shed 13 bases, and the junction held 8 bases outside the gene matches. The CDR3 has 12 amino acids. CDR3 sequence (DNA): TGTGCCAGCAGCCCCACAGGGGGTGAGGTCACCTTC. Its translation: CASSPTGGEVTF.

This chain connects TRBV18 to TRBJ2-7, with 13 bases that match TRBD2. CDR1 and CDR2 (germline): KGHSH, LQKENI. The trim removed 3 bases at V and 0 bases at J, leaving 5 bases unmatched. The CDR3 extends over 17 amino acids. The CDR3 loop reads CASSPGLAGATSYEQYF. In nucleotides, the CDR3 is TGTGCCAGCTCACCCGGACTAGCGGGAGCTACCTCCTACGAGCAGTACTTC.

This sequence joins TRBV3-1 and TRBJ2-5, with TRBD1 matching 9 bases. The J call may be faulty, since TRBJ2-7 better matches the DNA end. The CDR3 is made up of 15 amino acids. The germline gives CDR1 LGHDT, CDR2 YNNKEL (reference sequence). CDR3 in amino acids: CASSSKGDRDNEQYF. The CDR3 coding sequence is TGTGCCAGCAGCTCCAAGGGGGACAGGGATAACGAGCAGTACTTC.

The chain is built from TRBV29-1 and TRBJ2-2; D may be TRBD1 (6 bases). Trimming removed 7 bases from V and 0 bases from J, with 12 bases in between. Looked up from germline, CDR1 is SQVTM and CDR2 is ANQGSEA. This CDR3 spans 14 amino acids. The CDR3 loop is CSAADSPNTGELFF. The CDR3 DNA reads as TGCAGCGCCGCGGACAGTCCGAACACCGGGGAGCTGTTTTTT.

The chain is built from TRBV6-2 or TRBV6-3 and TRBJ2-6; D gene uncertain. Germline values: CDR1 MNHEY, CDR2 SVGEGT. Trimming pared 2 bases from V and 0 bases from J, leaving 11 bases between. This CDR3 spans 17 amino acids. In DNA, the CDR3 is TGTGCCAGCAGTTACGCCGGGTTGGTCTCTGGGGCCAACGTCCTGACTTTC. Protein: CASSYAGLVSGANVLTF.

A word on this clonotype: A much bigger clone sits one base away, suggesting this may be a read error. The J gene is TRBJ2-1, the V gene TRBV29-1, with TRBD1 matching 9 bases. The germline gives CDR1 SQVTM, CDR2 ANQGSEA. The CDR3 extends over 12 amino acids. V was clipped by 4 bases and J by 10 bases; unmatched bases: 5. The CDR3: CSVGGQGGEQFF. As DNA, the CDR3 is TGCAGCGTTGGGGGACAGGGAGGCGAGCAGTTCTTC.

Points on this clonotype: At one end the junction does not follow the germline gene, possibly because of a read error. This sequence joins TRBV2 and TRBJ2-3; D remains unclear. The CDR3 totals 12 residues. The germline CDR1 and CDR2 sequences are SNHLY and FYNNEI. The CDR3: CASREEHRYAYF. The CDR3 DNA reads TGTGCCAGCAGGGAAGAGCACAGATACGCGTATTTT.

The CDR3: CASSLVLSPFSYEQYF. The CDR3 nucleotides read TGTGCCAGCAGCCTAGTTTTGAGTCCCTTCTCCTACGAGCAGTACTTC. The chain recombines TRBV5-5 with TRBJ2-7; no firm D call. CDR1 and CDR2 from the germline V gene are SGHKS and YYEKEE (reference sequence). V was shortened by 4 bases and J by 0 bases, with 17 bases between the two germline ends. This CDR3 contains 16 residues.

This clonotype was observed a few times. V gene TRBV7-2 combines with J gene TRBJ2-5, with a possible D match to TRBD2 (6 bases). The length of the CDR3 is 15 residues. Germline V CDR1 and CDR2: SGHTA, FQGNSA. Trimming took 5 bases from V and 11 from J, leaving 24 bases between them. The CDR3 sequence is CASSHLLGTGNEQYF. Here the CDR3 DNA reads TGTGCCAGCAGCCACCTCCTAGGGACTGGCAATGAGCAGTACTTC. Full variable domain (remainder filled in from reference TRBV7-2 and TRBJ2-5): GAGVSQSPSNKVTEKGKDVELRCDPISGHTALYWYRQSLGQGLEFLIYFQGNSAPDKSGLPSDRFSAERTGGSVSTLTIQRTQQEDSAVYLCASSHLLGTGNEQYFGPGTRLLVL.

This clonotype was seen a few times. J is TRBJ2-7 and V is TRBV3-1, with unresolved D. From germline, CDR1 is LGHDT and CDR2 YNNKEL (reference sequence). Between the trimmed V and J ends, which lost 2 bases and 1 base, there was a span of 12 bases. The CDR3 consists of 15 residues. CDR3 region: CASSQNSADSYEQYF. In DNA form, the CDR3 reads TGTGCCAGCAGCCAAAATTCCGCGGATTCCTACGAGCAGTACTTC.

The chain links TRBV4-2 to TRBJ1-4, with D perhaps TRBD1 (5 bases). CDR1 is LGHNA and CDR2 is YNFKEQ in the germline V gene. Trimming pared 1 base from V and 7 bases from J, leaving 16 bases between. The CDR3 runs to 16 residues. CDR3 amino acids: CASSQVRSGFSEKLFF. The CDR3 region has the DNA TGTGCCAGCAGCCAAGTGAGGTCAGGGTTCAGTGAAAAACTGTTTTTT.

This chain links TRBV2 with TRBJ1-5, with D maybe TRBD1 (5 bases). Germline V gene lookup returns CDR1 SNHLY and CDR2 FYNNEI. V shed 6 bases and J shed 2 bases, with 11 bases lying between them. The CDR3 is made up of 14 amino acids. CDR3 in DNA: TGTGCCAGCAGGGACCGGGACGGCAATCAGCCCCAGCATTTT. Residues: CASRDRDGNQPQHF. Looking up the rest from reference TRBV2 and TRBJ1-5 gives the full variable domain: EPEVTQTPSHQVTQMGQEVILRCVPISNHLYFYWYRQILGQKVEFLVSFYNNEISEKSEIFDDQFSVERPDGSNFTLKIRSTKLEDSAMYFCASRDRDGNQPQHFGDGTRLSIL.

The chain uses TRBV29-1 and TRBJ2-3; 10 positions agree with TRBD2. The V gene's germline CDR1 is SQVTM and CDR2 ANQGSEA. The J segment lost 4 bases and the V segment lost 5 bases, leaving 9 bases of the junction unmatched. The CDR3 sequence is 15 residues long. The CDR3, as DNA: TGCAGCGTTAATGGACTAGCGGAGGGGGCAGATACGCAGTATTTT. This translates into CSVNGLAEGADTQYF.

The genes are TRBV5-1 and TRBJ2-1; 15 bases are shared with TRBD2. The junction had 11 bases not matched to a gene; V was cut back by 4 bases and J by 0 bases. Germline V CDR1 and CDR2: SGHRS, YFSETQ. The CDR3 runs to 20 residues. The CDR3 here is CASSTRSGTSGRSSYNEQFF. DNA of the CDR3: TGCGCCAGCAGCACACGGTCCGGGACTAGCGGGAGGAGCTCCTACAATGAGCAGTTCTTC.

The genes are TRBV6-6 and TRBJ2-3; D uncertain. There are 15 residues in the CDR3. V was clipped by 0 bases and J by 0 bases, with 7 bases between them. Germline CDR1 is MNHNY and CDR2 is SVGAGI (reference sequence). CDR3 coding DNA: TGTGCCAGCAGTTACTCGTCCGGGAGCACAGATACGCAGTATTTT. Translating gives CASSYSSGSTDTQYF.

The sample holds a few counts of this clonotype. The rearrangement links TRBV6-6 to TRBJ1-1; D is undetermined. The CDR3 sequence is 13 residues long. CDR1 is MNHNY and CDR2 is SVGAGI in the germline V gene (reference sequence). Trimming left V 0 bases short and J 0 bases short, with 2 bases between. This chain's CDR3 is CASSYSVNTEAFF. In nucleotides, the CDR3 is TGTGCCAGCAGTTACTCTGTGAACACTGAAGCTTTCTTT.

This clonotype was seen more than once but under ten times. The V and J genes are TRBV27 and TRBJ2-5; the D gene is possibly TRBD2 (6 bases). V lost 2 bases, J lost 3 bases, and 13 bases lay in between. Germline V gives CDR1 MNHEY, CDR2 SMNVEV (reference sequence). The CDR3 totals 15 residues. The CDR3 is CASSLGLGLEETQYF. The DNA for the CDR3 is TGTGCCAGCAGTTTAGGGCTGGGACTGGAAGAGACCCAGTACTTC.

The chain's CDR3 is CAWSVMKGNTIYF. As DNA, the CDR3 is TGTGCCTGGAGTGTAATGAAGGGAAACACCATATATTTT. The V and J genes are TRBV30 and TRBJ1-3; D call uncertain. The CDR3 sequence is 13 residues long. Germline CDR1 and CDR2: GTSNPN and SVGIG (reference sequence). V lost 0 bases, J lost 4 bases, and 7 bases lay in between.

The chain couples TRBV6-2 or TRBV6-3 to TRBJ2-4; D call uncertain. The CDR3 contains 14 residues. CDR1 and CDR2 from the germline V gene are MNHEY and SVGEGT. V was pared by 2 bases and J by 5 bases, with 10 bases between. CDR3 region: CASSYNQLQNIQYF. CDR3 bases: TGTGCCAGCAGTTACAACCAGCTCCAAAACATTCAGTACTTC.

Worth noting for this clonotype: This may be a read error, as it is one base from a much larger clone. This chain uses TRBV3-1 with TRBJ2-3; no clear D gene. Germline V gene sequence: CDR1 LGHDT, CDR2 YNNKEL (reference sequence). There are 12 residues in the CDR3. CDR3 amino acids: CAGSQDPRYAYF. The CDR3 nucleotides are TGTGCCGGCAGCCAAGACCCCCGATACGCGTATTTT.

V is TRBV6-6 and J is TRBJ2-7, with TRBD2 as a possible D gene (6 bases). V was shortened by 2 bases and J by 7 bases, with 18 bases between the two germline ends. This CDR3 is 15 amino acids long. The germline CDR1 and CDR2 sequences are MNHNY and SVGAGI (reference sequence). The CDR3 nucleotides are TGTGCCAGCAGTTACCTGGCGGAGGGTTTTGGGGAGCAGTACTTC. It translates to CASSYLAEGFGEQYF.

V is TRBV6-2 or TRBV6-3 and J is TRBJ2-7, with D perhaps TRBD1 or TRBD2 (5 bases each). This CDR3 is built from 17 residues. Trimming stripped 2 bases from V and 0 bases from J, with 17 bases between. Germline V lookup: CDR1 MNHEY, CDR2 SVGEGT. The CDR3 protein is CASSYPTRGVLSYEQYF. The CDR3 nucleotides read TGTGCCAGCAGTTACCCGACGAGGGGAGTCCTCTCCTACGAGCAGTACTTC.

The J gene is TRBJ2-3, the V gene TRBV27; possibly TRBD1 for D (5 bases). There are 14 residues in the CDR3. CDR1 and CDR2 from the germline V gene are MNHEY and SMNVEV (reference sequence). V shed 7 bases and J shed 14 bases, with 25 bases lying between them. The CDR3 region has the DNA TGTGCCAGCATGCAGTGGGGCTCGAACAGATACGCGTATTTT. Translating gives CASMQWGSNRYAYF.

This chain uses TRBV29-1 with TRBJ1-1; D gene uncertain. The CDR3 sequence is 12 residues long. The germline V gene encodes CDR1 SQVTM and CDR2 ANQGSEA. Trimming cost V 6 bases and J 3 bases, with 11 bases left between them. CDR3 protein: CSVTPRDTEAFF. The CDR3 DNA follows: TGCAGCGTGACACCCCGGGACACTGAAGCTTTCTTT.